Following are 14 T cell receptor beta chains from one sample sequenced in a study of identical twins. TCRdb redid the calling of the 5' RACE reads with MiXCR, one entry per CDR3 protein. In the table there are 1.5 million to 2 million distinct CDR3 sequences, under 35% of which are singletons. The sequenced material came from cord blood. The source is a newborn girl in good health.

A few counts support this clonotype. V usage is TRBV18 and J usage is TRBJ2-5, with D hard to call. The J call may be incorrect, as the DNA end agrees better with TRBJ2-7. The germline V gene has CDR1 KGHSH and CDR2 LQKENI. There are 14 residues in the CDR3. The CDR3 loop is CASSPPTGLGEQYF. DNA of the CDR3: TGTGCCAGCTCACCACCCACTGGATTGGGCGAGCAGTACTTC.

The chain uses TRBV16 and TRBJ2-1; 7 bases map to TRBD1. V lost 3 bases and J lost 5; bases outside the gene matches: 4. Germline CDR1 is KGHSY and CDR2 is FQNENV. The CDR3 contains 14 residues. CDR3 region: CASSQADRDNEQFF. The CDR3 region has the DNA TGTGCCAGCAGCCAGGCTGACAGGGACAATGAGCAGTTCTTC.

The gene calls are TRBV19 and TRBJ1-1, with D perhaps matching TRBD1 (6 bases). This CDR3 contains 14 residues. Trimming removed 4 bases at V and 1 base at J, with 10 bases between. The germline V gene encodes CDR1 LNHDA and CDR2 SQIVND (reference sequence). The DNA of the CDR3 is TGTGCCAGTAGTAGGGGGGGCTCGAACACTGAAGCTTTCTTT. This gives the protein CASSRGGSNTEAFF.

This clonotype has more than one count but fewer than ten. The chain links TRBV4-1 to TRBJ2-7; TRBD1 aligns across 9 bases. From germline, CDR1 is MGHRA and CDR2 YSYEKL. The trim removed 1 base at V and 3 bases at J, leaving 7 bases unmatched. The CDR3 runs to 16 residues. CDR3 sequence (DNA): TGCGCCAGCAGCCAAGCCTTGACAGGGGGGTTCTACGAGCAGTACTTC. Protein: CASSQALTGGFYEQYF.

The chain joins TRBV6-1 to TRBJ2-7; the D gene is possibly TRBD1 (5 bases). The length of the CDR3 is 15 residues. V was trimmed by 6 bases and J by 2 bases, leaving 17 bases between them. In germline, CDR1 is MNHNS, CDR2 SASEGT. The CDR3 nucleotides read TGTGCCAGCAGGAATCGACAGATACCCCCCTACGAGCAGTACTTC. Encoded protein: CASRNRQIPPYEQYF.

The chain has TRBV5-4 and TRBJ2-5, with TRBD2 identical over 7 bases. The germline V gene has CDR1 SGHNT and CDR2 YYREEE (reference sequence). V lost 4 bases to trimming and J lost 0 bases; unmatched junction nucleotides: 9. This CDR3 has 16 residues. The CDR3 DNA follows: TGTGCCAGCAGCGGGAGGGAGATGGGTCACCAAGAGACCCAGTACTTC. This gives the protein CASSGREMGHQETQYF. Supplemented by reference TRBV5-4 and TRBJ2-5, the full variable domain reads ETGVTQSPTHLIKTRGQQVTLRCSSQSGHNTVSWYQQALGQGPQFIFQYYREEENGRGNFPPRFSGLQFPNYSSELNVNALELDDSALYLCASSGREMGHQETQYFGPGTRLLVL.

This clonotype has only one observation. This chain uses TRBV3-1 with TRBJ1-6; D gene uncertain. Germline assignment: CDR1 LGHDT and CDR2 YNNKEL (reference sequence). CDR3 size: 16 residues. V lost 1 base, J lost 8 bases, and 15 bases lay in between. As DNA, the CDR3 is TGTGCCAGCAGCCAAGTCGCTGGACTGATGGATTCACCCCTCCACTTT. Translation: CASSQVAGLMDSPLHF.

The CDR3 sequence: CASSHRGLGLFF. DNA for the CDR3: TGTGCCAGCAGCCACAGGGGACTGGGACTGTTTTTT. The rearrangement uses TRBV6-5 and TRBJ1-4, with 7 bases matching TRBD1. Germline CDR1 is MNHEY and CDR2 is SVGAGI. The CDR3 has 12 residues. Trimming cost V 6 bases and J 13 bases; bases outside gene matches: 8.

The chain employs TRBV5-6 and TRBJ2-5, with a weak D call TRBD1 (6 bases). The J call may be mistaken, given a closer DNA end match to TRBJ2-7. The V gene's germline CDR1 is SGHDT and CDR2 YYEEEE. The length of the CDR3 is 11 residues. The CDR3 coding sequence is TGTGCCAGCACAATAGGGGGCGAGCAGTACTTC. This gives the protein CASTIGGEQYF.

In this sample, this clonotype turned up a few times. The chain recombines TRBV20-1 with TRBJ1-5; no clear D gene. Germline V CDR1 and CDR2: DFQATT, SNEGSKA (reference sequence). V was pared by 0 bases and J by 0 bases, with 6 bases between. The CDR3 length is 14 residues. In DNA, the CDR3 is TGCAGTGCTAGAGAACAAGTTAGCAATCAGCCCCAGCATTTT. This sequence encodes CSAREQVSNQPQHF.

The V gene is TRBV4-2, the J gene TRBJ1-3, with a tentative D call TRBD1 (5 bases). V was cut by 1 base and J by 3 bases, with 10 bases left in between. The length of the CDR3 is 15 residues. Germline CDR1 LGHNA, CDR2 YNFKEQ. CDR3 residues: CASSQVQGGGNTIYF. The CDR3 DNA sequence: TGTGCCAGCAGCCAAGTCCAGGGAGGTGGAAACACCATATATTTT.

This clonotype was counted a few times. This chain uses TRBV20-1 with TRBJ1-2; D gene unclear. V lost 6 bases, J lost 0 bases, and 14 bases lay in between. Germline lookup yields CDR1 DFQATT and CDR2 SNEGSKA (reference sequence). The CDR3 has 14 residues. The CDR3: CSAPQGATNYGYTF. As DNA, the CDR3 is TGCAGTGCCCCCCAAGGCGCGACTAACTATGGCTACACCTTC.

This clonotype was seen a few times. The chain carries TRBV19 and TRBJ2-7, with TRBD2 matching 7 bases. The CDR3 is made up of 16 amino acids. Germline CDR1 is LNHDA and CDR2 is SQIVND (reference sequence). The V segment lost 11 bases and the J segment 1 base; nucleotides outside the gene matches: 17. Here the CDR3 DNA reads TGTGCCCGTCACCAGGTGCCGGGACTACCTTCCTACGAGCAGTACTTC. Its translation: CARHQVPGLPSYEQYF.

Notes on this clonotype: This may stem from a read error, because a much larger clone lies one nucleotide away. The chain combines TRBV5-1 with TRBJ2-5; 14 nucleotides align to TRBD2. Trimming removed 6 bases from V and 11 bases from J; junction bases left unmatched: 15. The CDR3 consists of 16 residues. Germline V gives CDR1 SGHRS, CDR2 YFSETQ. This chain's CDR3 is CASTSTGTSGRNEQYF. CDR3 DNA: TGCGCCAGCACTTCAACCGGGACTAGCGGGAGAAATGAGCAGTACTTC. Together with reference TRBV5-1 and TRBJ2-5, the CDR3 gives the full variable domain: KAGVTQTPRYLIKTRGQQVTLSCSPISGHRSVSWYQQTPGQGLQFLFEYFSETQRNKGNFPGRFSGRQFSNSRSEMNVSTLELGDSALYLCASTSTGTSGRNEQYFGPGTRLLVL.